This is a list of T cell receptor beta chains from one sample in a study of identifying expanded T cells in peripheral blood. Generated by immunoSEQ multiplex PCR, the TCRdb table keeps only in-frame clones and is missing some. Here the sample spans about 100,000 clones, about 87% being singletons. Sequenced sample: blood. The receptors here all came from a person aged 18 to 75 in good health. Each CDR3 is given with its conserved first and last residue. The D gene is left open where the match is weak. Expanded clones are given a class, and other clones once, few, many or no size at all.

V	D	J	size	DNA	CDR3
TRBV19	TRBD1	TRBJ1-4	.	TGTGCCAGTAGTCCCGGGACAGGGGGCGCGTCTGAAAAACTGTTTTTT	CASSPGTGGASEKLFF
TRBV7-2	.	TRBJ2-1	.	TGTGCCAGCAGCTTAATCAGCGGCTTACTCAATGAGCAGTTCTTC	CASSLISGLLNEQFF
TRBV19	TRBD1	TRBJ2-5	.	TGTGCCAGTAGTATAGATCCGGCAGGGGGCCGGGAGACCCAGTACTTC	CASSIDPAGGRETQYF
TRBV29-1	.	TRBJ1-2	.	TGCAGCGTTGGGGGAGATGGCTACACCTTC	CSVGGDGYTF
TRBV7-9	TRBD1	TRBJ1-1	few	TGTGCCAGCAGCTTAGAAAGGGACAGGAACACTGAAGCTTTCTTT	CASSLERDRNTEAFF
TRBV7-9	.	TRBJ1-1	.	TGTGCCAGCAGCACCGGGATCTTCATGAACACTGAAGCTTTCTTT	CASSTGIFMNTEAFF
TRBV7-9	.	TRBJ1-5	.	TGTGCCAGCAGCCTGGACGGTAGCAATCAGCCCCAGCATTTT	CASSLDGSNQPQHF
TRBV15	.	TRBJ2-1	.	TGTGCCACGTATTGGGAGAACATAGTTGAGCAGTTCTTC	CATYWENIVEQFF
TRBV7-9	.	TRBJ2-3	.	TGTGCCAGCAGCTTTACAGGGTCAGATACGCAGTATTTT	CASSFTGSDTQYF
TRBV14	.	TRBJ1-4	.	TGTGCCAGCAGCCAGGTGGGAACTAATGAAAAACTGTTTTTT	CASSQVGTNEKLFF
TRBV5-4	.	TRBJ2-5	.	TGTGCCAGCAGTCTGGGACTCCGCGGCGGTGTCCAAGAGACCCAGTACTTC	CASSLGLRGGVQETQYF
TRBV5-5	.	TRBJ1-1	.	TGTGCCAGCAGCATACAGGGATCGAACACTGAAGCTTTCTTT	CASSIQGSNTEAFF
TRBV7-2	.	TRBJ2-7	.	TGTGCCAGCAGCTTAGGAGTCCAGAGGGATCGGTACTTC	CASSLGVQRDRYF
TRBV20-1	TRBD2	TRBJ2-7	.	TGCAGTGCTGGGGGGGACTACGAGCAGTACTTC	CSAGGDYEQYF
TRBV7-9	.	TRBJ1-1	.	TGTGCCAGCAGCTTAACAGGGTCAGATTCTGAAGCTTTCTTT	CASSLTGSDSEAFF
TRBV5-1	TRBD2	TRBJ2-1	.	TGCGCCAGCAGCTTTGCTAGCGGGGATCTATACAATGAGCAGTTCTTC	CASSFASGDLYNEQFF
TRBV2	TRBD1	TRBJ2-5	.	TGTGCCAGCAGTCCGGACAGGCGAGAGACCCAGTACTTC	CASSPDRRETQYF
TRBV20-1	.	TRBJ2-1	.	TGCAGTGCTAGGGTATACAATGAGCAGTTCTTC	CSARVYNEQFF
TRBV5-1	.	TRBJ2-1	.	TGCGCCAGCAGCTTTGTACCGGGCAGCTCCTACAATGAGCAGTTCTTC	CASSFVPGSSYNEQFF
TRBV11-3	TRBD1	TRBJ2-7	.	TGTGCCAGCAGCCTAAGACCGGGACAGTACGAGCAGTACTTC	CASSLRPGQYEQYF
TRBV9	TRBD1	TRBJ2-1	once	TGTGCCAGCAGCGAGGGACAGGGGACCTTACATGAGCAGTTCTTC	CASSEGQGTLHEQFF
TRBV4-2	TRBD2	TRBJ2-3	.	TGTGCCAGCAGCCACTCTAGCGGGAGCACAGATACGCAGTATTTT	CASSHSSGSTDTQYF
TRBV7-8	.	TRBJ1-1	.	TGTGCCAGCAGCTTAGAACAGAACACTGAAGCTTTCTTT	CASSLEQNTEAFF
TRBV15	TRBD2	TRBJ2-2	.	TGTGCCACCAGCACCGCACTGAATAGGGCCCGCGGGAGGGCGAACACCGGGGAGCTGTTTTTT	CATSTALNRARGRANTGELFF
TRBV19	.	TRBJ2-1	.	TGTGCCAGTAGGGGGGTCTACAATGAGCAGTTCTTC	CASRGVYNEQFF
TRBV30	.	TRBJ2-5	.	TGTGCCTGGAGTGAAATGACAGCACAAGAGACCCAGTACTTC	CAWSEMTAQETQYF
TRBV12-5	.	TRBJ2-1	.	TGTGCTAGTGGTTTGGCCCTTACGGGGGAGCAGTTCTTC	CASGLALTGEQFF
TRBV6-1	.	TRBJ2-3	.	TGTGCCAGCAAGAAGGCCAGAGATACGCAGTATTTT	CASKKARDTQYF
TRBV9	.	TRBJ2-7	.	TGTGCCAGCAGCGTAGACGACGAGCAGTACTTC	CASSVDDEQYF
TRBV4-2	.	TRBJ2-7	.	TGTGCCAGCAGCCAAGCCGAAACCCAGAGGTACGAGCAGTACTTC	CASSQAETQRYEQYF
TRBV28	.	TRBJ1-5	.	TGTGCCAGCAGTTTGGGTCGTTATCAGCCCCAGCATTTT	CASSLGRYQPQHF
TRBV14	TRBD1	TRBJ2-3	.	TGTGCCAGCAGCCGGCGGGGACAGGCCTTCACAGATACGCAGTATTTT	CASSRRGQAFTDTQYF
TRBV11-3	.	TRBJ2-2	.	TGTGCCAGCAGCCGAACTAGCAGCGTGACCGGGGAGCTGTTTTTT	CASSRTSSVTGELFF
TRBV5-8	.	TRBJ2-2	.	TGTGCCAGCAGCCCGAGGACAAGGCCGAACACCGGGGAGCTGTTTTTT	CASSPRTRPNTGELFF
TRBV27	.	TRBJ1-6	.	TGTGCCAGCTATGGGACGTCCTCACCCCTCCACTTT	CASYGTSSPLHF
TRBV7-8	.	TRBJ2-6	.	TGTGCCAGCAGCTTAGATAGCTCTGGGGCCAACGTCCTGACTTTC	CASSLDSSGANVLTF
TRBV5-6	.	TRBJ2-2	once	TGTGCCAGCAGCTTGGTATATAGTGACACCGGGGAGCTGTTTTTT	CASSLVYSDTGELFF
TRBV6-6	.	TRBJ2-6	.	TGTGCCAGCAGCCTGACAGATTACTCTGGGGCCAACGTCCTGACTTTC	CASSLTDYSGANVLTF
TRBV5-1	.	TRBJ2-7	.	TGCGCCAGCAGCTTGGAACCCCGGAACTCCTACGAGCAGTACTTC	CASSLEPRNSYEQYF
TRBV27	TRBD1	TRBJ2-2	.	TGTGCCAGCAGTTTTTTCGGGACAGGGGCTACGAACACCGGGGAGCTGTTTTTT	CASSFFGTGATNTGELFF
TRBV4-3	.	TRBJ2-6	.	TGCGCCAGCAGCCAAGATTCGGCGGCTGGGGCCAACGTCCTGACTTTC	CASSQDSAAGANVLTF
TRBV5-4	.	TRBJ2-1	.	TGTGCCAGCAGCTTATCCAGGGAGTACCACAATGAGCAGTTCTTC	CASSLSREYHNEQFF
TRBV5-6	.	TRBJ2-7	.	TGTGCCAGCAGCTCTAGGACGGGACTTCACGAGCAGTACTTC	CASSSRTGLHEQYF
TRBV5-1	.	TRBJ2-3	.	TGCGCCAGCAGCTTCCGGGGCATGGGGGATACGCAGTATTTT	CASSFRGMGDTQYF
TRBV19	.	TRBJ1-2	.	TGTGCCAGTAGTACTAGCGGGGGACAAGCTAACTATGGCTACACCTTC	CASSTSGGQANYGYTF
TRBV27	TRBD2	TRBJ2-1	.	TGTGCCAGCACTATACTAGGACTAGCGGGAGGGAGCTCCTACAATGAGCAGTTCTTC	CASTILGLAGGSSYNEQFF
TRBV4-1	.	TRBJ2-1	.	TGCGCCAGCAGCCAAGACAACAGGTACAATGAGCAGTTCTTC	CASSQDNRYNEQFF
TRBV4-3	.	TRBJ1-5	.	TGCGCCAGCAGCCAAGATGGAGGGAGCGCTCAGCCCCAGCATTTT	CASSQDGGSAQPQHF
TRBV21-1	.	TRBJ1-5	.	TGTGCCAGCAGCAAAGTTTGTCAGCCCCAGCATTTT	CASSKVCQPQHF
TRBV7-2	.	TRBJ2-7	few	TGTGCCAGCAGCCCTGGGGACGGGGCCTACGAGCAGTACTTC	CASSPGDGAYEQYF
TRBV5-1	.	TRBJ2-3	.	TGCGCCAGCAGCTTGGCCGCGGCTAGCACAGATACGCAGTATTTT	CASSLAAASTDTQYF
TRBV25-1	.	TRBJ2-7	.	TGTGCCAGCAGCCCTAGGGGGGCAGGGGACGAGCAGTACTTC	CASSPRGAGDEQYF
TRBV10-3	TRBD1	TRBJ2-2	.	TGTGCCATCAGCGTGGACAGGGGGGACACCGGGGAGCTGTTTTTT	CAISVDRGDTGELFF
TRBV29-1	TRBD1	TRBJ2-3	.	TGCAGCGTACAGGGGGCAAATACGCAGTATTTT	CSVQGANTQYF